The entry that follows covers one T cell receptor beta chain sequence. Its antigen is not yet known. Base qualities are not recorded, but no much larger clone differs from it by a single base. The data stem from a study of cytomegalovirus exposure and HLA in healthy donors (dated by TCRdb to between 2016 and 2019). For context, the study as a whole: According to an earlier analysis of several hundred of the donors, some 180 million T cells yielded over 90 million unique TCR beta sequences and more than 250 Gb of sequence data. HLA typing covered class I and class II loci at four-digit resolution. A separate validation cohort of 100 to 150 different subjects was used in addition to the roughly 670-subject first cohort. In an earlier analysis of a few hundred of the donors, high-throughput TCR beta sequencing was used to judge whether each TCR beta V gene segment behaved as functional or pseudogenic. Donor age, sex, ethnicity and CMV serostatus were compiled alongside the repertoire data. An early release covering more than 500 HLA-typed donors comprised 300 to 350 gigabases of sequencing data and some 79 million unique TCR sequences. High-throughput TCR immunosequencing, statistical association of individual TCRs with disease status, and machine learning were combined to predict cytomegalovirus infection status. In a later analysis, previously published TCR beta repertoires from 550 to 700 donors were re-analyzed and high-resolution HLA genotyping was added so that TCR occurrence patterns could be studied. The study profiled the T cell repertoires of 550 to 700 subjects by immunosequencing and related them to cytomegalovirus serostatus. In the later analysis, no new phenotypic data were used to find candidate immune exposures; instead, reliance was placed on TCR beta sequences and their occurrence across donors. Typing coverage varied by locus: roughly 620-640 donors for A, B, C, DRB1 and DQB1; approximately 520 for DQA1; 606 for DPA1; 450 to 480 for DPB1. Because of strong linkage in the cohort, roughly five DR-DQ haplotypes were treated as single units for association and clustering. On average, over 200,000 unique TCR beta nucleotide sequences were sequenced per donor among 398 genotyped donors of the cohort, with roughly a sixth of those sequences being non-productive. A later genetic analysis used genome-wide SNP genotypes for about 60% of the roughly 700 donors, treating that subset as a discovery cohort. The study was designed to test whether signatures of past pathogen exposure could be identified by cataloging public T cell receptors. Every repertoire in the discovery cohort had been generated on one and the same sequencing platform. Of the 350 to 450 genotyped donors, roughly 76% were placed in the genetic ancestry cluster associated with self-reported Caucasian donors.

Libraries were constructed by the immunoSEQ multiplex PCR assay. A mixture of 60 forward primers for TCR Vbeta segments and 13 reverse primers for TCR Jbeta segments was used in the multiplex PCR. Amplification of the CDR3 region of rearranged TCR beta genes was performed with a multiplex PCR assay on genomic DNA. On the Illumina HiSeq System, the amplified TCR beta libraries were sequenced as 87-base-pair reads. Per the source publication's procedure: In a later analysis, tens of millions of unique TCR beta chains were counted across the roughly 700 repertoires, and around 10 million of these chains were shared by at least two donors. A nearest-neighbor algorithm error-corrected the raw reads and collapsed the reads into unique sequences, merging closely related sequences to remove PCR and sequencing errors. Alignment of CDR3 sequences to IMGT reference sequences was used to assign V, D and J gene segments. For a sequence to be retained, at least a six-nucleotide match to both a V gene segment and a J gene segment was required. A rearrangement was called productive if the CDR3 had no stop codons and remained in frame with V and J, and every other rearrangement was called non-productive. Following IMGT convention, CDR3 was defined as the stretch from the second conserved V-encoded cysteine to the conserved J-encoded phenylalanine. Sequences without an unambiguous match to a single V gene segment were excluded from the earlier analysis of 587 of the donors. An earlier analysis of fewer than 750 of the donors classified V segments as functional when productive rearrangements were above 56.7% and as segregating when the standard deviation between donors was above 5%. A statistical classification framework was built to diagnose cytomegalovirus status from the catalog of TCR beta chain sequences. In a later analysis, V and J genes were assigned by comparing TCR nucleotide sequences against IMGT/GENE-DB human TR gene sequences. A later analysis assigned CDR3 sequences and most-parsimonious VDJ recombination scenarios with the TCRdist pipeline. In a later analysis, every TCR beta chain was defined by the combination of its CDR3 amino acid sequence and its V-gene family, and reads without a unique V-gene family were dropped. In a later analysis, approximately 640 highly shared, low-generation-probability nucleotide sequences were removed to address suspected cross-contamination and a sequencing artifact. In a later analysis, a clonal expansion index for each public chain was calculated from normalized within-repertoire ranks of inferred template counts. A later analysis computed generation probabilities with a VDJ recombination model fitted to out-of-frame rearrangements, and checked the results against IGoR. In a later analysis, TCR-TCR, TCR-HLA and TCR-CMV co-occurrence was scored with hypergeometric tests, and a repertoire-size bias correction was applied to TCR pairs. A later analysis estimated false discovery rates by permuting HLA or CMV assignments 20 times. In a later analysis, co-occurring TCRs were grouped using DBSCAN, and TCRdist sequence similarity was added for clustering within HLA-allele-positive subsets. Co-occurrence clustering excluded repertoires with fewer than 30,000 or more than 120,000 public chains, plus five with anomalous nucleotide sharing. What TCRdb holds here is the immuneACCESS table cut down to in-frame rearrangements. Part of the clones is not present; checked against another copy, under half of the missing clones reflect an unresolved V gene, and the others are unexplained. D and trimming come from the DNA, and the V and J calls and clone size come from that table. For this sample there are about 110,000 clones; 70% appear just once. In total, the top ten clones hold about a tenth of the sample.

Beyond this particular receptor, the publication reports: A later analysis found that most CMV-associated TCR beta chains appeared HLA-restricted, with HLA associations seemingly driven largely by CMV exposure. Most TCR sequences were seen in very few donors, while some public TCRs were found in many individuals. In a later analysis, HLA-associated TCR beta chains showed more clonal expansion and lower generation probabilities than non-associated chains that were equally common. The presence/absence analyses assumed that sequencing depth was roughly uniform across donors, and that assumption may not be true. Because the 87-base-pair reads could not distinguish some IMGT-functional V segments, including TRBV6-2 and TRBV6-3, those segments were excluded. For the cohort, immune exposure information was limited to CMV serostatus. In vitro tests confirmed that a few of the cytomegalovirus-associated TCR beta chains recognize cytomegalovirus antigens. A further reported finding was that TCR beta sequences accurately predicted the HLA-A and HLA-B alleles for most subjects in the first cohort. In both the original and validation cohorts, the classifier was reported to diagnose cytomegalovirus status with high specificity and sensitivity. This cohort had only TCR beta chains sequenced, and the lack of alpha or paired-chain data limited which features could be detected. In an earlier analysis of 500 to 650 of the donors, most TCR beta V segments appeared in productive rearrangements about 87% or about 30% of the time, broadly matching IMGT annotations. Correlated functional status among segregating V segments might be attributable to linkage disequilibrium, but an unknown experimental factor could not be ruled out. According to a later analysis, TCR association rates differed among HLA loci, with DRB1 alleles showing the most associated TCRs and HLA-C alleles showing the fewest. In a later genetic analysis, a missense DCLRE1C variant was associated with V-gene and J-gene trimming of TCR beta chains, and the association was replicated in an independent cohort. Because some donors lacked HLA typing at each locus, the association tests relied only on the typed subset. Fewer than 20 rarely observed V segments, including chromosome 9 orphons, were excluded from the earlier analysis of almost 600 of the donors because counts were too low. According to a later genetic analysis, donors in an Asian-associated ancestry cluster had fewer N-insertions in productive TCRs than the approximately 670-donor mean. A cluster of highly shared sequence variants was judged likely to represent a technical artifact of the sequencing pipeline. The authors suggested that the approach could potentially be generalized to other disease states and immunological phenotypes. When HLA alleles, especially DR and DQ, strongly co-occurred, attributing TCR associations to individual alleles was difficult. At a false discovery rate of 0.05, a later analysis linked about 16,000 TCR beta sequences to specific HLA alleles. The study gave a list of some 150 TCR beta chains associated with cytomegalovirus. According to a later analysis, parvovirus B19, influenza, CMV and Epstein-Barr virus appeared linked to several top co-occurrence clusters.

In total, 600 or so healthy bone marrow donors made up the cohort. Cohort members were all nominally healthy when sampled, although unrecorded immune exposures were likely present. The donor was CMV seropositive and belonged to the group of some 290 seropositive cohort members. Every donor gave a peripheral blood sample, and the peripheral blood mononuclear cells from that sample were used for TCR beta sequencing. Genomic DNA was extracted from the blood cell samples with the Qiagen DNeasy Blood Extraction Kit. In the germline V gene, CDR1 corresponds to KGHSH and CDR2 to LQKENI. The CDR3 spans 15 residues, from the cysteine through the phenylalanine. CDR3 DNA only is kept here, 45 bases in frame from base 1. Trimming accounts for 6 bases at V and 3 bases at J, while the number of junction bases matched to no gene is 6.

This receptor chain uses TRBV18 and TRBJ2-1; 9 central bases correspond to TRBD2. The specimen was PBMCs. The source of this sequence is a man between 35 and 55 years old in good health and CMV-seropositive. The sequence in DNA is TGTGCCAGCTCGCAGGCACTAGCGGGCTACAATGAGCAGTTCTTC. This translates into CASSQALAGYNEQFF.